Only one count was recorded for the clone carrying this T cell receptor (beta chain). As yet, its antigen is unknown. Every single donor gave one heparinised blood draw, and these averaged roughly 120 mL. These data are taken from a study of beta chain features in type 1 diabetes. Trimming stripped 5 bases from V and 5 bases from J, with 15 bases between. Germline CDR1 and CDR2: SGHTA and FQGTGA. This CDR3 is 14 amino acids long. Sequencing targeted expressed TCRB transcripts, as all isolated RNA had been reverse transcribed. Clones were sequenced by immunoSEQ multiplex PCR, and TCRdb holds only the in-frame ones, with some missing. This table has about 19,000 clones, around 50% appearing once. General observations from the study: PCR might show a preference for shorter templates, equally across patients and controls. Type 1 diabetes patients had VDJ junctions that carried fewer insertions and more deletions. There was a possibility that cDNA sequencing over-represented cells with high TCR expression.

The rearrangement joins TRBV7-3 to TRBJ1-1, with TRBD1 as a possible D gene (6 bases). Sequencing was done on a sample of stem cell memory CD4+ T cells from blood. This TCR was sampled from a man aged 18 to 29 in good health. In nucleotides, the CDR3 is TGTGCCAGCAGCCTAGCGGGGGCCGGGACTGAAGCTTTCTTT. Protein sequence: CASSLAGAGTEAFF.